This T cell receptor (beta chain) was documented in a study of T cell responses to AZD1222 COVID-19 vaccine. Study-level findings and limits: Baseline antibody screening turned up just a handful of seropositive AZD1222 recipients.

Germline V gene lookup returns CDR1 SQVTM and CDR2 ANQGSEA. This CDR3 has 15 amino acids. Deletions cut 7 bases from V and 3 bases from J, with 21 bases between. The analysis combined second doses at about 4 or about 12 weeks. In regard to this clone: Its antigen remains unknown.

The repertoire was sequenced with immunoSEQ multiplex PCR; TCRdb's copy has only in-frame clones and lacks some. This table has 150,000 to 250,000 clones, 80% to 95% appearing once. V usage is TRBV29-1 and J usage is TRBJ1-1; perhaps TRBD1 as D (6 bases). This sample comprised peripheral blood, obtained 28 days after the second AZD1222 dose. The clonotype originates from an adult who received the AZD1222 COVID-19 vaccine. DNA of the CDR3: TGCAGCGCTACCAACCGGGGGGGCAGGGACACTGAAGCTTTCTTT. Amino acids: CSATNRGGRDTEAFF. Filled out from reference TRBV29-1 and TRBJ1-1, the complete variable domain reads SAVISQKPSRDICQRGTSLTIQCQVDSQVTMMFWYRQQPGQSLTLIATANQGSEATYESGFVIDKFPISRPNLTFSTLTVSNMSPEDSSIYLCSATNRGGRDTEAFFGQGTRLTVV.